This TCR beta chain was recorded in a study of blood T cell repertoires in COVID-19. In the original processing: Cell counts per sample came from amplifying reference gene primers. Clones were sequenced by immunoSEQ multiplex PCR, and TCRdb holds only the in-frame ones, with some missing. The DNA was the basis for D and trimming; V, J and clone size are from that table. In the table there are under 60,000 clones, roughly 87% of which are singletons. Sequenced: peripheral blood. The origin of this receptor is a human donor with acute or convalescent COVID-19. The donor label of this sample is uncertain.

The CDR3 protein is CAIMDRAVLYGYTF. The CDR3 nucleotides are TGTGCCATCATGGACAGGGCCGTCCTTTATGGCTACACCTTC. This rearrangement joins TRBV10-3 to TRBJ1-2; TRBD1 matches at 8 bases. Germline CDR1 and CDR2: ENHRY and SYGVKD. The CDR3 loop spans 14 amino acids. V lost 7 bases, J lost 5 bases, and 9 bases stayed unmatched.